The rows below give T cell receptor beta chains drawn from one sample of a study of blood T cell repertoires in COVID-19. Sequencing was performed with immunoSEQ multiplex PCR; in TCRdb, only in-frame clones are kept and a portion is missing. The top ten clones hold 5% to 6% of a sample with approximately 230,000 clones, 80% to 90% of them seen once. What was sequenced was peripheral blood. Every receptor here comes from a man older than 75 with acute or convalescent COVID-19. The conserved cysteine and the conserved F or W are not part of the CDR3 here.

v_call,j_call,cdr3_aa
TRBV12-3/TRBV12-4,TRBJ2-5,ASSYRVGETQY
TRBV5-1,TRBJ1-6,ASRWDRESSPLH
TRBV6-5,TRBJ2-3,ASGRTSGSPDTQY
TRBV11-2,TRBJ2-7,ASSPGLAGAGQY
TRBV19,TRBJ1-3,ASNLQGASSGNTIY
TRBV11-3,TRBJ2-2,ASSPSPGGNTGELF
TRBV30,TRBJ2-2,AWKGAWTGELF
TRBV2,TRBJ2-1,ASSGETSGRIRSSYNEQF
TRBV6-5,TRBJ2-7,ASFGTRTYEQY
TRBV7-9,TRBJ2-5,ASSYGLAGATETQY
TRBV5-1,TRBJ2-3,ASSGGLSTDTQY
TRBV5-6,TRBJ2-1,ASTLPGWTYNEQF
TRBV7-2,TRBJ1-6,ASSLLPQGISPLH
TRBV12-3/TRBV12-4,TRBJ2-3,ASSFAGADTQY
TRBV4-1,TRBJ2-7,ASSLNPRTSSNYEQY
TRBV9,TRBJ1-5,ASSADDRSNQPQH
TRBV25-1,TRBJ2-7,ASSAQGDNEQY
TRBV3-1/TRBV3-2,TRBJ1-2,ASSPPSNYGYT
TRBV6-4,TRBJ1-1,ATRQTTTLNTEAF
TRBV28,TRBJ1-1,ASSSVYNTEAF
TRBV7-2,TRBJ2-2,ASSLAPIGGGPGELF
TRBV6-8,TRBJ2-7,ASSYYPLQGTRREQY
TRBV21-1,TRBJ1-5,ASSKGTGNQPQH
TRBV5-1,TRBJ2-7,ASSSGQVYEQY
TRBV7-9,TRBJ1-3,ASSTQGIGTIY
TRBV27,TRBJ2-5,ASSLQGTGVELWTQY
TRBV5-5,TRBJ2-5,ASSPGQAEETQY
TRBV18,TRBJ1-1,ASSPPDRGKAF
TRBV15,TRBJ2-5,ATSRLAGGPETQY
TRBV5-8,TRBJ2-3,ASSPTGGITQY
TRBV5-1,TRBJ2-5,ASSPYQETQY
TRBV5-5,TRBJ2-3,ASSLGAGTSGDTQY